One and the same sample provided the 28 T cell receptor beta chains below, sequenced in a study of T cells in Graves' hyperthyroidism and ophthalmopathy. RNA transcripts yielded amplified TCR beta CDR3 regions. First-round RT-PCR of the TCR CDR3 relied on the HTBI primer set. A single record per CDR3 protein comes from TCRdb applying MiXCR to the multiplex PCR reads. This sample carries 350,000 or so distinct CDR3 sequences, about a sixth of them seen once, and the ten largest clones take 15% to 18%. The sequenced sample was blood. These receptors all stem from a middle-aged woman with Graves' ophthalmopathy.

This clonotype occurred many times. This chain links TRBV9 with TRBJ2-7; 10 bases line up with TRBD1. The V and J ends lost 4 bases and 4 bases, in that order; junction bases with no gene match: 8. Looked up from germline, CDR1 is SGDLS and CDR2 is YYNGEE. The CDR3 length is 15 residues. The CDR3 is CASSPSPGQGYEQYF. CDR3 bases: TGTGCCAGCAGCCCTTCACCGGGACAGGGGTACGAGCAGTACTTC.

This clonotype was counted ten times or more. The chain combines TRBV30 with TRBJ1-1, with 9 positions matching TRBD1. Germline V CDR1 and CDR2: GTSNPN, SVGIG (reference sequence). V was clipped by 7 bases and J by 5 bases; unmatched bases: 14. The CDR3 is 15 residues long. CDR3 bases: TGTGCCTCGAGACGAGGGGACAGGGAAAGGACTGAAGCTTTCTTT. Amino acids: CASRRGDRERTEAFF. The complete variable domain, with remaining parts taken from reference TRBV30 and TRBJ1-1, reads SQTIHQWPATLVQPVGSPLSLECTVEGTSNPNLYWYRQAAGRGLQLLFYSVGIGQISSEVPQNLSASRPQDRQFILSSKKLLLSDSGFYLCASRRGDRERTEAFFGQGTRLTVV.

This clonotype was seen ten or more times. The CDR3, as DNA: TGTGCCAGCAGCCTCACAGGGATGACTGAAGCTTTCTTT. Its protein is CASSLTGMTEAFF. This rearrangement joins TRBV13 to TRBJ1-1; possible D gene TRBD1, 6 bases. This CDR3 comprises 13 residues. Trimming pared 5 bases from V and 5 bases from J, leaving 12 bases between. Germline lookup yields CDR1 PRHDT and CDR2 FYEKMQ (reference sequence).

In this sample, this clonotype turned up many times. This chain uses TRBV28 with TRBJ2-5; possible D gene TRBD2, 5 bases. Deletions cut 5 bases from V and 5 bases from J, with 12 bases between. This CDR3 comprises 13 residues. The V gene's germline CDR1 is MDHEN and CDR2 SYDVKM. DNA of the CDR3: TGTGCCAGCAGTGGCATGGGCGGGGAGACCCAGTACTTC. This gives the protein CASSGMGGETQYF. The full variable domain, rest sourced from reference TRBV28 and TRBJ2-5, is DVKVTQSSRYLVKRTGEKVFLECVQDMDHENMFWYRQDPGLGLRLIYFSYDVKMKEKGDIPEGYSVSREKKERFSLILESASTNQTSMYLCASSGMGGETQYFGPGTRLLVL.

V gene TRBV28 combines with J gene TRBJ1-1, with D perhaps matching TRBD1 (6 bases). The CDR3 runs to 14 residues. CDR1 and CDR2 from the germline V gene are MDHEN and SYDVKM. V lost 2 bases and J lost 7, with 14 bases in between. CDR3 protein: CASSLNRDKVEAFF. CDR3 sequence (DNA): TGTGCCAGCAGTTTAAACAGGGATAAGGTTGAAGCTTTCTTT.

This clonotype occurred a few times. CDR3 nucleotide sequence: TGCGCCAGCAGCTTGGCGTCGGGACAGGGGACCGGGGAGCTGTTTTTT. It codes for CASSLASGQGTGELFF. V and J are TRBV5-1 and TRBJ2-2; 10 bases map to TRBD1. Germline loops: CDR1 SGHRS, CDR2 YFSETQ. The J segment lost 5 bases and the V segment lost 0 bases, leaving 4 bases of the junction unmatched. The CDR3 is 16 amino acids.

In this sample, this clonotype turned up many times. The chain has TRBV29-1 and TRBJ2-2, with 7 nucleotides matching TRBD1. The germline V gene has CDR1 SQVTM and CDR2 ANQGSEA. The CDR3 sequence is 13 residues long. Unmatched junction bases numbered 5, after V lost 6 bases and J lost 4 bases. The CDR3: CSVNRGPTGELFF. The CDR3 DNA reads TGCAGCGTCAACAGGGGACCCACCGGGGAGCTGTTTTTT.

J is TRBJ2-5 and V is TRBV7-9; 8 nucleotides agree with TRBD1. CDR1 and CDR2 (germline): SEHNR, FQNEAQ (reference sequence). The V segment lost 5 bases and the J segment 4 bases; nucleotides outside the gene matches: 12. CDR3 length: 16 amino acids. This chain's CDR3 is CASSPALETGAETQYF. The CDR3 nucleotides read TGTGCCAGCAGCCCCGCCCTGGAGACAGGGGCAGAGACCCAGTACTTC.

This clonotype was recorded many times. In DNA, the CDR3 is TGTGCCAGCACCGGGACAGGGGGCGTTAATTCACCCCTCCACTTT. Amino acids: CASTGTGGVNSPLHF. The chain carries TRBV6-1 and TRBJ1-6, with 12 bases that match TRBD1. The V segment lost 7 bases and the J segment 6 bases; nucleotides outside the gene matches: 4. The CDR3 length is 15 residues. Germline-derived CDR1 and CDR2 are MNHNS and SASEGT.

This clonotype was recorded at least ten times. The V gene is TRBV20-1, the J gene TRBJ2-7, with D possibly matching TRBD2 (5 bases). V lost 0 bases and J lost 2, with 14 bases in between. Germline V CDR1 and CDR2: DFQATT, SNEGSKA (reference sequence). The CDR3 covers 15 residues. The chain's CDR3 is CSARDGRALTYEQYF. The CDR3 DNA is TGCAGTGCTAGAGATGGGCGGGCGCTTACCTACGAGCAGTACTTC.

The gene calls are TRBV3-1 and TRBJ2-7; weak D call: TRBD2 (6 bases). The germline CDR1 and CDR2 sequences are LGHDT and YNNKEL (reference sequence). This CDR3 contains 16 residues. V lost 4 bases and J lost 5, with 21 bases in between. The CDR3 DNA follows: TGTGCCAGCAGCCCTCTAAGTACGGCGGGAAGGAACGAGCAGTACTTC. This translates into CASSPLSTAGRNEQYF.

This clonotype occurred many times. J is TRBJ1-5 and V is TRBV19, with D unresolved. Trimming shortened V by 4 bases and J by 2 bases, and 15 bases separated the two germline ends. CDR3 length equals 16 residues. The germline V gene has CDR1 LNHDA and CDR2 SQIVND (reference sequence). DNA for the CDR3: TGTGCCAGTAGTAGTTCCCAACGGGTAGGCAATCAGCCCCAGCATTTT. This codes for CASSSSQRVGNQPQHF.

The J gene is TRBJ2-5, the V gene TRBV7-2, with D possibly being TRBD1 (6 bases). The CDR3 length is 15 residues. V was pared by 5 bases and J by 5 bases, with 18 bases between. Germline CDR1 and CDR2: SGHTA and FQGNSA. The CDR3 DNA reads as TGTGCCAGCAGCCAAGAGGACAGAGGGTTGGAGACCCAGTACTTC. This sequence encodes CASSQEDRGLETQYF.

Comment on this clonotype: A junction boundary mismatches the germline segment, possibly from a read error. This chain connects TRBV12-3 or TRBV12-4 to TRBJ2-5; TRBD2 is a possible D gene (5 bases). There are 13 residues in the CDR3. CDR3 residues: CARSLVRWETQYF. CDR3 coding DNA: TGCGCCAGGAGTTTAGTGCGGTGGGAGACACAGTACTTC.

This clonotype was recorded at least ten times. This rearrangement joins TRBV25-1 to TRBJ2-5; TRBD2 is a possible D gene (6 bases). V lost 5 bases, J lost 3 bases, and 19 bases lay in between. Germline V CDR1 and CDR2: MGHDK, SYGVNS. CDR3 size: 16 residues. The CDR3 loop is CASSPTRPGLEETQYF. The CDR3 DNA is TGTGCCAGCAGTCCCACACGTCCGGGACTCGAAGAGACCCAGTACTTC.

There are many counts of this clonotype. This chain connects TRBV20-1 to TRBJ1-3, with unresolved D. The CDR3 length is 14 residues. Trimming cost V 5 bases and J 0 bases, with 11 bases left between them. The germline V gene has CDR1 DFQATT and CDR2 SNEGSKA (reference sequence). The CDR3 DNA follows: TGCAGTGCTGGAAAAATCGACTCTGGAAACACCATATATTTT. Protein product: CSAGKIDSGNTIYF.

This clonotype appeared many times. The CDR3 region is CASSLVGASAEAFF. The CDR3 DNA follows: TGTGCCAGCAGCTTAGTGGGGGCATCAGCTGAAGCTTTCTTT. V usage is TRBV7-9 and J usage is TRBJ1-1; D may be TRBD1 (6 bases). Trimming removed 1 base at V and 6 bases at J, with 12 bases between. In germline, CDR1 is SEHNR, CDR2 FQNEAQ (reference sequence). This CDR3 region has 14 residues.

This clonotype occurred many times. The chain has TRBV28 and TRBJ1-5; D perhaps matches TRBD1 (6 bases). V was clipped by 1 base and J by 6 bases, with 13 bases between them. This CDR3 is 15 amino acids long. Germline CDR1 is MDHEN and CDR2 is SYDVKM. The CDR3 here is CASSLYGQGIQPQHF. As DNA, the CDR3 is TGTGCCAGCAGTTTATATGGGCAGGGGATTCAGCCCCAGCATTTT. The complete variable domain, with remaining parts taken from reference TRBV28 and TRBJ1-5, reads DVKVTQSSRYLVKRTGEKVFLECVQDMDHENMFWYRQDPGLGLRLIYFSYDVKMKEKGDIPEGYSVSREKKERFSLILESASTNQTSMYLCASSLYGQGIQPQHFGDGTRLSIL.

Many counts were recorded for this clonotype. V usage is TRBV2 and J usage is TRBJ2-5; 9 bases agree with TRBD2. V shed 4 bases, J shed 5 bases, and the junction held 11 bases outside the gene matches. The CDR3 length is 16 residues. Germline assignment: CDR1 SNHLY and CDR2 FYNNEI. The CDR3 spells CASSASFSGRGETQYF. In nucleotides, the CDR3 is TGTGCCAGCAGTGCCAGTTTTAGCGGGAGAGGGGAGACCCAGTACTTC.

This clonotype came up many times. The chain combines TRBV19 with TRBJ2-2; tentative D call: TRBD2 (5 bases). Trimming took off 3 bases at V and 1 base at J, with 9 bases between the two ends. This CDR3 has 15 residues. Germline-derived CDR1 and CDR2 are LNHDA and SQIVND (reference sequence). CDR3 coding DNA: TGTGCCAGTAGTATGGGGAGAAAGAACACCGGGGAGCTGTTTTTT. It codes for CASSMGRKNTGELFF.

At least ten counts were recorded for this clonotype. The chain employs TRBV28 and TRBJ2-7; 11 bases line up with TRBD1. The V gene end was trimmed by 6 bases and the J gene end by 5 bases; junction bases not matched to a gene: 9. Germline V lookup: CDR1 MDHEN, CDR2 SYDVKM. The CDR3 loop spans 15 amino acids. The CDR3: CASSHPGQGGHEQYF. The DNA of the CDR3 is TGTGCCAGCAGCCACCCGGGACAGGGGGGACACGAGCAGTACTTC.

This clonotype was detected many times. DNA of the CDR3: TGTGCCATCAGTGGGCGCATTACAGGGGGCGGCTACGAGCAGTACTTC. Residues: CAISGRITGGGYEQYF. The rearrangement joins TRBV10-3 to TRBJ2-7, with 9 nucleotides matching TRBD1. The CDR3 is made up of 16 amino acids. The junction had 10 bases not matched to a gene; V was cut back by 4 bases and J by 3 bases. CDR1 and CDR2 from the germline V gene are ENHRY and SYGVKD.

The chain combines TRBV7-2 with TRBJ1-2; a possible D gene is TRBD1 (6 bases). V lost 6 bases and J lost 6, with 17 bases in between. CDR3 length: 14 residues. Germline loops: CDR1 SGHTA, CDR2 FQGNSA. CDR3 coding DNA: TGTGCCAGCAGGGACAGCAACAGCCCCGATGGCTACACCTTC. Protein: CASRDSNSPDGYTF.

Ten or more counts support this clonotype. The chain uses TRBV6-2 or TRBV6-3 and TRBJ2-4; 7 bases map to TRBD2. Germline CDR1 MNHEY, CDR2 SVGEGT. V trimming: 4 bases; J trimming: 9 bases; junction bases outside the gene matches: 15. The CDR3 is 16 residues long. CDR3 protein: CASSSRSSGAGGIQYF. Here the CDR3 DNA reads TGTGCCAGCAGTTCGCGTTCGAGCGGGGCCGGAGGCATTCAGTACTTC.

This clonotype was observed many times. V usage is TRBV29-1 and J usage is TRBJ1-1, with TRBD1 matching over 10 bases. Germline lookup yields CDR1 SQVTM and CDR2 ANQGSEA. The CDR3 covers 14 residues. Trimming removed 7 bases from V and 5 bases from J; junction bases left unmatched: 10. CDR3 DNA sequence: TGCAGCGGCATGACAGGGGGCCCTCGGACTGAAGCTTTCTTT. Protein sequence: CSGMTGGPRTEAFF.

This sequence joins TRBV6-2 or TRBV6-3 and TRBJ2-7; 9 nucleotides line up with TRBD2. Trimming took 2 bases from V and 7 from J; bases not matched to a gene: 9. Germline loops: CDR1 MNHEY, CDR2 SVGEGT. CDR3 length: 15 amino acids. The CDR3: CASSYASGESGEQYF. The CDR3 nucleotides read TGTGCCAGCAGTTACGCTAGCGGGGAGTCCGGGGAGCAGTACTTC.

This clonotype has ten or more counts. CDR3 in amino acids: CASSLGSNYGYTF. The CDR3 coding sequence is TGTGCCAGCAGTTTAGGTTCAAACTATGGCTACACCTTC. This sequence joins TRBV28 and TRBJ1-2; D unclear. Trimming shortened V by 2 bases and J by 2 bases, and 6 bases separated the two germline ends. The CDR3 loop spans 13 amino acids. Germline loops: CDR1 MDHEN, CDR2 SYDVKM.

In its sample, this clonotype was seen many times. This chain connects TRBV2 to TRBJ2-5; D is perhaps TRBD1 (6 bases). The germline V gene has CDR1 SNHLY and CDR2 FYNNEI. Trimming removed 9 bases at V and 5 bases at J, with 10 bases between. This CDR3 comprises 11 residues. CDR3: CARKRGETQYF. For the CDR3, the DNA is TGTGCCAGAAAAAGGGGGGAGACCCAGTACTTC.